One sample yielded the 28 T cell receptor beta chains listed below, sequenced in a study of ipilimumab plus nivolumab after autologous stem cell transplantation. Using immunoSEQ multiplex PCR, the repertoire was profiled, and TCRdb retains in-frame clones only, with some absent. The sample has 15,000 to 20,000 clones; 65% to 75% are singletons. The sequencing here drew on PBMCs, taken in a trial of ipilimumab plus nivolumab as post-transplant consolidation. These TCRs come from a male donor with diffuse large B-cell lymphoma.

The rearrangement joins TRBV10-2 to TRBJ2-1; D gene uncertain. The V end lost 6 bases, the J end lost 8 bases, and 8 bases lay between the germline ends. Germline V gene sequence: CDR1 WSHSY, CDR2 SAAADI. The CDR3 runs 11 residues. CDR3 amino acids: CASRVFDEQFF. DNA of the CDR3: TGCGCCAGCAGAGTTTTTGATGAGCAGTTCTTC.

The chain combines TRBV11-3 with TRBJ2-7; D unresolved. Trimming removed 7 bases at V and 0 bases at J, with 13 bases between. The CDR3 length is 14 residues. Germline loops: CDR1 SGHNT, CDR2 YENEEA. As DNA, the CDR3 is TGTGCCAGCAACTATGGCGGAGACTCCTACGAGCAGTACTTC. This gives the protein CASNYGGDSYEQYF.

The chain joins TRBV20-1 to TRBJ2-1; possible D gene TRBD1, 6 bases. Looked up from germline, CDR1 is DFQATT and CDR2 is SNEGSKA (reference sequence). The CDR3 contains 11 residues. The V end was cut by 4 bases, the J end by 9 bases, with 10 bases between. The CDR3 here is CSAIQGIEQFF. The CDR3 DNA is TGCAGTGCTATACAGGGTATTGAGCAGTTCTTC.

The gene calls are TRBV5-1 and TRBJ1-6; D is possibly TRBD1 (6 bases). The V gene's germline CDR1 is SGHRS and CDR2 YFSETQ. The CDR3 extends over 14 amino acids. V was cut by 7 bases and J by 6 bases, with 14 bases left in between. The CDR3 nucleotides are TGCGCCAGCCGGGACACCTCAAGTAATTCACCCCTCCACTTT. Protein product: CASRDTSSNSPLHF.

The chain combines TRBV30 with TRBJ2-7, with 7 bases lining up with TRBD2. Germline CDR1 GTSNPN, CDR2 SVGIG (reference sequence). The CDR3 has 15 residues. With V trimmed by 0 bases and J by 0 bases, 5 bases remained unmatched. CDR3 in amino acids: CAWSVLGGGSYEQYF. In nucleotides, the CDR3 is TGTGCCTGGAGTGTATTGGGGGGGGGCTCCTACGAGCAGTACTTC.

V usage is TRBV10-3 and J usage is TRBJ2-7; maybe TRBD2 (5 bases). V was pared by 2 bases and J by 7 bases, with 15 bases between. Germline V gene lookup returns CDR1 ENHRY and CDR2 SYGVKD. This CDR3 spans 14 amino acids. The CDR3 DNA reads TGTGCCATCAGTGAGGGTCGGCACGGGGAGGAGCAGTACTTC. The encoded protein is CAISEGRHGEEQYF.

This clone was counted between two and nine times. This chain joins TRBV11-2 and TRBJ1-2; the match to TRBD1 covers 7 bases. The CDR3 is made up of 16 amino acids. V was clipped by 1 base and J by 6 bases; unmatched bases: 11. Germline values: CDR1 SGHAT, CDR2 FQNNGV. Here the CDR3 reads CASSLVSPGGVHGYTF. The CDR3 DNA is TGTGCCAGCAGCTTAGTAAGCCCAGGGGGGGTACATGGCTACACCTTC.

This chain uses TRBV6-1 with TRBJ1-2; D not resolved. V was trimmed by 1 base and J by 4 bases, leaving 10 bases between them. Germline V gene sequence: CDR1 MNHNS, CDR2 SASEGT. The CDR3 is 14 residues long. DNA for the CDR3: TGTGCCAGCAGTGAAGGCGGAGGCGGCTATGGCTACACCTTC. Its translation: CASSEGGGGYGYTF.

V is TRBV9 and J is TRBJ2-2; 10 bases map to TRBD1. Trimming took 0 bases from V and 3 from J; bases not matched to a gene: 5. The CDR3 runs to 17 residues. The germline gives CDR1 SGDLS, CDR2 YYNGEE. This CDR3 is CASSVGAGTGDTGELFF. Written as DNA, the CDR3 is TGTGCCAGCAGCGTAGGGGCCGGGACAGGGGACACCGGGGAGCTGTTTTTT. Supplemented by reference TRBV9 and TRBJ2-2, the full variable domain reads DSGVTQTPKHLITATGQRVTLRCSPRSGDLSVYWYQQSLDQGLQFLIQYYNGEERAKGNILERFSAQQFPDLHSELNLSSLELGDSALYFCASSVGAGTGDTGELFFGEGSRLTVL.

The chain employs TRBV4-1 and TRBJ2-7; possible D gene TRBD1, 6 bases. Germline V CDR1 and CDR2: MGHRA, YSYEKL. The length of the CDR3 is 14 residues. Trimming left V 0 bases short and J 3 bases short, with 9 bases between. DNA of the CDR3: TGCGCCAGCAGCCAAGATACCAGGGGCTACGAGCAGTACTTC. It yields the protein CASSQDTRGYEQYF.

This clone was found a few times. V gene TRBV28 combines with J gene TRBJ1-1, with D possibly being TRBD1 (5 bases). The CDR3 extends over 13 amino acids. Trimming stripped 5 bases from V and 5 bases from J, with 12 bases between. Germline loops: CDR1 MDHEN, CDR2 SYDVKM. CDR3 region: CASSPPSGTEAFF. As DNA, the CDR3 is TGTGCCAGCAGTCCACCCTCAGGGACTGAAGCTTTCTTT.

The gene calls are TRBV9 and TRBJ1-6; possible D gene TRBD1, 6 bases. The CDR3 sequence is 12 residues long. Germline assignment: CDR1 SGDLS and CDR2 YYNGEE. V lost 2 bases and J 13 bases, leaving 10 bases between the germline ends. CDR3 sequence: CASSVGQPPLHF. The DNA of the CDR3 is TGTGCCAGCAGCGTTGGACAGCCGCCCCTCCACTTT.

V and J are TRBV10-2 and TRBJ2-1, with a weak D call TRBD2 (6 bases). V was cut by 4 bases and J by 8 bases, with 15 bases left in between. The CDR3 contains 14 residues. CDR1 is WSHSY and CDR2 is SAAADI in the germline V gene. The CDR3 nucleotides are TGCGCCAGCAGTGGTGCAGCCAGGGAGGATGAGCAGTTCTTC. This gives the protein CASSGAAREDEQFF.

The chain uses TRBV11-2 and TRBJ2-7, with 8 bases fitting TRBD2. CDR3 size: 15 residues. Trimming removed 5 bases from V and 5 bases from J; junction bases left unmatched: 11. Germline values: CDR1 SGHAT, CDR2 FQNNGV. The CDR3 coding sequence is TGTGCCAGCAGCCCTAGCGGGTTGCTGATTCACGAGCAGTACTTC. Translation: CASSPSGLLIHEQYF.

The chain combines TRBV7-2 with TRBJ1-2; possible D gene TRBD1, 6 bases. Germline loops: CDR1 SGHTA, CDR2 FQGNSA. There are 17 residues in the CDR3. Trimming shortened V by 3 bases and J by 8 bases, and 25 bases separated the two germline ends. This CDR3 reads CASSFPGVGKGGAGYTF. CDR3 bases: TGTGCCAGCAGCTTCCCCGGGGTAGGGAAGGGGGGAGCGGGCTACACCTTC.

The chain joins TRBV5-5 to TRBJ2-5, with no clear D. Trimming stripped 0 bases from V and 5 bases from J, with 5 bases between. The germline V gene encodes CDR1 SGHKS and CDR2 YYEKEE (reference sequence). CDR3 length: 12 amino acids. CDR3 coding DNA: TGTGCCAGCAGCTTGGATGCCGAGACCCAGTACTTC. Protein: CASSLDAETQYF.

This rearrangement joins TRBV11-2 to TRBJ1-1; no firm D call. CDR1 and CDR2 from the germline V gene are SGHAT and FQNNGV. Trimming left V 0 bases short and J 7 bases short, with 12 bases between. This CDR3 has 14 residues. CDR3 residues: CASSLDPPPDEAFF. DNA for the CDR3: TGTGCCAGCAGCTTAGATCCCCCCCCCGATGAAGCTTTCTTT.

V is TRBV19 and J is TRBJ1-3; no clear D. The germline gives CDR1 LNHDA, CDR2 SQIVND (reference sequence). The CDR3 consists of 12 residues. V gave up 6 bases and J gave up 5 bases, with 8 bases separating them. The CDR3 reads CASRDRRNTIYF. DNA of the CDR3: TGTGCCAGTAGGGACCGAAGAAACACCATATATTTT.

The chain has TRBV19 and TRBJ2-1; 8 nucleotides match TRBD2. V lost 5 bases, J lost 8 bases, and 14 bases stayed unmatched. CDR3 length equals 16 residues. Per the germline V gene, CDR1 is LNHDA and CDR2 is SQIVND (reference sequence). The CDR3 sequence is CASSRGGSSAKDEQFF. CDR3 sequence (DNA): TGTGCCAGTAGTCGGGGGGGATCAAGTGCGAAGGATGAGCAGTTCTTC.

The table lists this clone with a few counts. The V gene is TRBV6-6, the J gene TRBJ1-1; D call uncertain. CDR3 size: 13 residues. V lost 5 bases and J lost 1, with 8 bases in between. Germline V gene data show CDR1 as MNHNY and CDR2 as SVGAGI (reference sequence). CDR3: CASSPRENTEAFF. Here the CDR3 DNA reads TGTGCCAGCAGTCCGAGGGAGAACACTGAAGCTTTCTTT.

This chain uses TRBV18 with TRBJ1-5, with 10 positions matching TRBD1. The length of the CDR3 is 14 residues. Per germline, CDR1 KGHSH and CDR2 LQKENI. Trimming removed 6 bases from V and 3 bases from J; junction bases left unmatched: 2. The CDR3 coding sequence is TGTGCCAGCTCGGGACAGGGGAACAATCAGCCCCAGCATTTT. Amino acids: CASSGQGNNQPQHF.

In DNA, the CDR3 is TGTGCCAGTTCCCGACTGGTAATGGCCGAGCAGTACTTC. Residues: CASSRLVMAEQYF. The chain recombines TRBV19 with TRBJ2-7; D ambiguous. The CDR3 spans 13 residues. Per germline, CDR1 LNHDA and CDR2 SQIVND (reference sequence). V lost 8 bases and J 6 bases, leaving 17 bases between the germline ends.

As for this clone: This is likely a read error, given that the CDR3 carries no conserved phenylalanine or tryptophan at its end. No DNA is shown, since the ends of the CDR3 on it are uncertain; the CDR3 is the one TCRdb lists. V usage is TRBV2 and J usage is TRBJ1-1. The CDR3 length is 10 residues, termini included. Germline CDR1 is SNHLY and CDR2 is FYNNEI. CDR3 sequence: CASSELEATV.

V is TRBV5-4 and J is TRBJ1-3; TRBD1 aligns across 7 bases. J was trimmed by 0 bases and V by 4 bases; bases with no gene match: 7. The CDR3 covers 16 residues. Germline V gene lookup returns CDR1 SGHNT and CDR2 YYREEE (reference sequence). The CDR3 region is CASSPGGWSSGNTIYF. The DNA of the CDR3 is TGTGCCAGCAGCCCAGGGGGTTGGAGCTCTGGAAACACCATATATTTT.

V and J are TRBV19 and TRBJ2-5; 8 bases align to TRBD2. The CDR3 sequence is 15 residues long. The germline V gene has CDR1 LNHDA and CDR2 SQIVND (reference sequence). J lost 4 bases, V lost 4 bases, and 8 bases had no gene match. CDR3 DNA: TGTGCCAGTAGTAATAGCGGGATGAGAGGAGAGACCCAGTACTTC. This codes for CASSNSGMRGETQYF.

The rearrangement uses TRBV10-1 and TRBJ2-3; tentatively, D is TRBD1 or TRBD2 (11 bases each). The CDR3 consists of 20 residues. V was clipped by 6 bases and J by 2 bases, with 30 bases between them. Germline V CDR1 and CDR2: WNHNN, SYGVQD (reference sequence). CDR3 in DNA: TGCGCCAGCAGAAACGGTTGGGACAGGGGGACTAGCGGAGACACAGATACGCAGTATTTT. Protein sequence: CASRNGWDRGTSGDTDTQYF.

This clone came up once. CDR3 DNA: TGTGCCAGTAGCTCCCTAGGCGAGATCAATGAGCAGTTCTTC. The encoded protein is CASSSLGEINEQFF. The V call is TRBV19, the J call TRBJ2-1; D ambiguous. Germline CDR1 reads LNHDA; CDR2 reads SQIVND (reference sequence). Trimming left V 6 bases short and J 6 bases short, with 15 bases between. This CDR3 has 14 amino acids.

The V call is TRBV18, the J call TRBJ2-6; the D is unclear. CDR1 is KGHSH, CDR2 LQKENI, per germline. With 3 bases removed from V and 2 bases from J, the gap between germline ends came to 8 bases. The CDR3 contains 15 residues. The CDR3 is CASSPTGAGANVLTF. CDR3 coding DNA: TGTGCCAGCTCACCGACTGGAGCTGGGGCCAACGTCCTGACTTTC.